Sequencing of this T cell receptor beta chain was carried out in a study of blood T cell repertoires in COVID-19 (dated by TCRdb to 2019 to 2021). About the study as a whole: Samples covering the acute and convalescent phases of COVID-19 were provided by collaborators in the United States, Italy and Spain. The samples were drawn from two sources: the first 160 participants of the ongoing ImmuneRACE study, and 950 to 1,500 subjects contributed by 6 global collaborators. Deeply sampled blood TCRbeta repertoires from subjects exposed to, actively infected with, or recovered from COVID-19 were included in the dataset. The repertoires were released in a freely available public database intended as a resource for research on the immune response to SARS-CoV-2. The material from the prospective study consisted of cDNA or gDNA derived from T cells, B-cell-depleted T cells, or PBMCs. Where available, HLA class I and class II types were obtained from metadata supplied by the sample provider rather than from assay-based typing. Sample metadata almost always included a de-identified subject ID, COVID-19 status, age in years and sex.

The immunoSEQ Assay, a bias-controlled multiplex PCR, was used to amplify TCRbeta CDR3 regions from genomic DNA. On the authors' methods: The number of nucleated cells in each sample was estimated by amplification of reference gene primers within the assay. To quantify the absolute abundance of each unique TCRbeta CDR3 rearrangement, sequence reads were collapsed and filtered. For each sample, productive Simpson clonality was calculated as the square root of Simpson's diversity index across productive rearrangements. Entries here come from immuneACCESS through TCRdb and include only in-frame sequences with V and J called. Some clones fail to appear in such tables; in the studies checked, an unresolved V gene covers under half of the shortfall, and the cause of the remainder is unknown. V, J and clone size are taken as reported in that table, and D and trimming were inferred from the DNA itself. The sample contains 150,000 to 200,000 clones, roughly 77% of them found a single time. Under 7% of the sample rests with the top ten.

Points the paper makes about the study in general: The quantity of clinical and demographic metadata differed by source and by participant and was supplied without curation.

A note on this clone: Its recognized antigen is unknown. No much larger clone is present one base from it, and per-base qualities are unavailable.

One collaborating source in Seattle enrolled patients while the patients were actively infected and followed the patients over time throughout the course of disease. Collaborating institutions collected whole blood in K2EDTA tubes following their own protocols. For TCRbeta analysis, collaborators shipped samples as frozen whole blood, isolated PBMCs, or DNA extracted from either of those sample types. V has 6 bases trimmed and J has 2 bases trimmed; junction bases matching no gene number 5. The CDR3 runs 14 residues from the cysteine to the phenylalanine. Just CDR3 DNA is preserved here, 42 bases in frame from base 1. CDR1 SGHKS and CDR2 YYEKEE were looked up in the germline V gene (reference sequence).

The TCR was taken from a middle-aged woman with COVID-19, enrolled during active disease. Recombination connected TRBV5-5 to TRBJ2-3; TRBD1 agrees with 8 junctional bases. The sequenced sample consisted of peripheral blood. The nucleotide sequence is TGTGCCAGCATCCTGACAGGGGACACAGATACGCAGTATTTT. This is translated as CASILTGDTDTQYF.